Presented here are 24 T cell receptor beta chains from one specimen sequenced in a study of OX40 agonist ivuxolimab in advanced cancers. Profiling relied on immunoSEQ multiplex PCR, and the TCRdb table lists in-frame clones only, not all of them. The sample comprises roughly 61,000 clones, approximately 88% of which are singletons, and under 4% rests with the top ten. Material: CD4+ or CD8+ T cells sorted from blood, obtained in a trial of the OX40 agonist ivuxolimab. Receptors originate from an adult with an advanced solid tumor such as melanoma, head and neck, liver or kidney cancer.

V is TRBV28 and J is TRBJ2-4; D remains unclear. The CDR3 is 14 residues long. Trimming took off 5 bases at V and 0 bases at J, with 8 bases between the two ends. In germline, CDR1 is MDHEN, CDR2 SYDVKM. This CDR3 is CASSPVLAKNIQYF. In DNA form, the CDR3 reads TGTGCCAGCAGTCCCGTCCTAGCCAAAAACATTCAGTACTTC.

The chain has TRBV2 and TRBJ2-7; D not certain. CDR1 is SNHLY, CDR2 FYNNEI, per germline. The CDR3 is made up of 12 amino acids. The V and J ends lost 6 bases and 7 bases respectively, with 13 bases between them. In nucleotides, the CDR3 is TGTGCCAGCAGGTTTGTGGACGCAGAGCAGTACTTC. Translation: CASRFVDAEQYF.

The chain has TRBV28 and TRBJ2-7; no clear D gene. Germline V gene data show CDR1 as MDHEN and CDR2 as SYDVKM. The CDR3 runs to 14 residues. The V gene lost 5 bases and the J gene lost 2 bases, with 13 bases spanning the gap. CDR3 nucleotide sequence: TGTGCCAGCAGTCACCTCTGGCGGCCCTACGAGCAGTACTTC. It specifies CASSHLWRPYEQYF.

This clone was seen just once. As DNA, the CDR3 is TGTGCCAGCAACGGGGGACAGGCCAACTACAATGAGCAGTTCTTC. This encodes CASNGGQANYNEQFF. The chain is built from TRBV2 and TRBJ2-1, with 8 positions matching TRBD1. J lost 3 bases, V lost 7 bases, and 8 bases had no gene match. Germline-derived CDR1 and CDR2 are SNHLY and FYNNEI. The CDR3 extends over 15 amino acids. Full variable domain (remainder filled in from reference TRBV2 and TRBJ2-1): EPEVTQTPSHQVTQMGQEVILRCVPISNHLYFYWYRQILGQKVEFLVSFYNNEISEKSEIFDDQFSVERPDGSNFTLKIRSTKLEDSAMYFCASNGGQANYNEQFFGPGTRLTVL.

The CDR3 loop is CASRGQINQPQHF. CDR3 sequence (DNA): TGTGCCAGTAGGGGGCAGATTAATCAGCCCCAGCATTTT. The rearrangement uses TRBV19 and TRBJ1-5; TRBD1 might be the D (5 bases). Trimming pared 6 bases from V and 4 bases from J, leaving 10 bases between. Germline CDR1 is LNHDA and CDR2 is SQIVND (reference sequence). This CDR3 region has 13 residues.

This clone showed up just a few times. Mismatch with germline at one junction end may stem from a read error. The chain couples TRBV7-7 to TRBJ2-3, with D tentatively TRBD1 (6 bases). The CDR3 extends over 13 amino acids. Germline-derived CDR1 and CDR2 are SSHAT and FNYEAQ (reference sequence). The CDR3 nucleotides are TGTGCTAGCAGTGAGACAGGACGGGATACGCAGTATTTT. This gives the protein CASSETGRDTQYF.

The chain joins TRBV23-1 to TRBJ2-7; perhaps D is TRBD1 or TRBD2 (5 bases each). TRBV23-1 is labeled an ORF, and its function is uncertain. CDR3 length: 13 amino acids. Deletions cut 8 bases from V and 1 base from J, with 12 bases between. This CDR3 reads CASREGLSYEQYF. The CDR3 DNA reads as TGCGCCAGCCGCGAGGGGCTATCCTACGAGCAGTACTTC.

J is TRBJ2-1 and V is TRBV5-5; TRBD1 is a possible D gene (5 bases). Trimming removed 2 bases from V and 8 bases from J, with 14 bases in between. This CDR3 is 14 amino acids long. Germline V CDR1 and CDR2: SGHKS, YYEKEE (reference sequence). The CDR3 nucleotides are TGTGCCAGCAGCTTTCGAATCCAGGGTCATGAGCAGTTCTTC. This translates into CASSFRIQGHEQFF. The full variable domain, in which reference TRBV5-5 and TRBJ2-1 provide the parts outside the CDR3, is DAGVTQSPTHLIKTRGQQVTLRCSPISGHKSVSWYQQVLGQGPQFIFQYYEKEERGRGNFPDRFSARQFPNYSSELNVNALLLGDSALYLCASSFRIQGHEQFFGPGTRLTVL.

V usage is TRBV4-1 and J usage is TRBJ2-3; D not resolved. V gave up 4 bases and J gave up 0 bases, with 20 bases separating them. Germline-derived CDR1 and CDR2 are MGHRA and YSYEKL. This CDR3 is 18 amino acids long. The CDR3 region is CASSPVSSLAASTDTQYF. The CDR3 coding sequence is TGCGCCAGCAGCCCCGTATCCTCCCTCGCGGCTAGCACAGATACGCAGTATTTT.

Only one count was recorded for this clone. This chain uses TRBV6-1 with TRBJ1-1, with D perhaps TRBD1 (5 bases). The CDR3 has 16 residues. Germline CDR1 MNHNS, CDR2 SASEGT. Trimming took 1 base from V and 7 from J, leaving 19 bases between them. The CDR3 region is CASSEVSGIEVDEAFF. DNA of the CDR3: TGTGCCAGCAGTGAAGTATCAGGGATTGAGGTGGATGAAGCTTTCTTT.

The rearrangement uses TRBV11-2 and TRBJ1-2, with 7 bases aligning to TRBD1. Germline V gene data show CDR1 as SGHAT and CDR2 as FQNNGV. The length of the CDR3 is 14 residues. After removal of 5 bases from V and 5 bases from J, the junction contained 8 bases not matched to a gene. DNA for the CDR3: TGTGCCAGCAGCGCGCCCCGGACAGGATATGGCTACACCTTC. Encoded protein: CASSAPRTGYGYTF.

The chain has TRBV19 and TRBJ2-7; 7 bases line up with TRBD1. With V trimmed by 5 bases and J by 3 bases, 7 bases remained unmatched. The CDR3 spans 14 residues. Germline V lookup: CDR1 LNHDA, CDR2 SQIVND (reference sequence). The chain's CDR3 is CASSSGTVNYEQYF. The CDR3 nucleotides are TGTGCCAGTAGTTCCGGGACAGTAAACTACGAGCAGTACTTC.

The chain employs TRBV5-1 and TRBJ2-5, with unresolved D. Germline V lookup: CDR1 SGHRS, CDR2 YFSETQ. CDR3 size: 14 residues. Trimming pared 0 bases from V and 0 bases from J, leaving 6 bases between. CDR3 region: CASSLGGDQETQYF. Here the CDR3 DNA reads TGCGCCAGCAGCTTGGGTGGGGACCAAGAGACCCAGTACTTC.

This clone has just one count. The chain joins TRBV9 to TRBJ2-1; 8 bases line up with TRBD1. Germline V CDR1 and CDR2: SGDLS, YYNGEE. The CDR3 has 14 amino acids. Trimming cost V 0 bases and J 9 bases; bases outside gene matches: 5. CDR3 sequence reads: CASSVDYTGGEQFF. In nucleotides, the CDR3 is TGTGCCAGCAGCGTAGATTACACAGGGGGTGAGCAGTTCTTC.

The chain has TRBV4-3 and TRBJ2-3, with TRBD1 identical over 7 bases. Germline trimming cut 9 bases from V and 0 bases from J; bases unmatched to any gene: 3. The CDR3 has 13 amino acids. From germline, CDR1 is LGHNA and CDR2 YSLEER. The CDR3 is CASRGLSTDTQYF. Written as DNA, the CDR3 is TGCGCCAGTAGGGGGCTTAGCACAGATACGCAGTATTTT.

The V and J genes are TRBV25-1 and TRBJ2-5; D remains unclear. The CDR3 spans 15 residues. Deletions cut 3 bases from V and 5 bases from J, with 16 bases between. Looked up from germline, CDR1 is MGHDK and CDR2 is SYGVNS. CDR3 nucleotide sequence: TGTGCCAGCAGTGATGCCGTACATATTTATGAGACCCAGTACTTC. This encodes CASSDAVHIYETQYF. Full variable domain (remainder filled in from reference TRBV25-1 and TRBJ2-5): EADIYQTPRYLVIGTGKKITLECSQTMGHDKMYWYQQDPGMELHLIHYSYGVNSTEKGDLSSESTVSRIRTEHFPLTLESARPSHTSQYLCASSDAVHIYETQYFGPGTRLLVL.

This chain joins TRBV5-1 and TRBJ2-5, with TRBD2 matching 10 bases. From germline, CDR1 is SGHRS and CDR2 YFSETQ. V was pared by 4 bases and J by 0 bases, with 6 bases of the junction left unmatched. The CDR3 spans 16 residues. CDR3 coding DNA: TGCGCCAGCAGCGAGGGGACTAGCGCCTACCAAGAGACCCAGTACTTC. This codes for CASSEGTSAYQETQYF.

This clone was observed a single time. The rearrangement uses TRBV5-4 and TRBJ1-6; D might be TRBD1 (5 bases). V lost 3 bases to trimming and J lost 14 bases, with 21 bases between them. In germline, CDR1 is SGHNT, CDR2 YYREEE (reference sequence). The CDR3 sequence is 15 residues long. This CDR3 is CASSSHNYGTGALHF. CDR3 in DNA: TGTGCCAGCAGCTCACATAATTATGGGACGGGAGCCCTCCACTTT.

The chain joins TRBV7-8 to TRBJ2-6; a possible D gene is TRBD2 (5 bases). Trimming removed 2 bases from V and 2 bases from J, with 7 bases in between. The CDR3 loop spans 15 amino acids. Germline assignment: CDR1 SGHVS and CDR2 FQNEAQ. The CDR3 sequence: CASSLFGAGANVLTF. The CDR3 region has the DNA TGTGCCAGCAGCTTATTCGGGGCTGGGGCCAACGTCCTGACTTTC. Complete variable domain (other parts from reference TRBV7-8 and TRBJ2-6): GAGVSQSPRYKVAKRGQDVALRCDPISGHVSLFWYQQALGQGPEFLTYFQNEAQLDKSGLPSDRFFAERPEGSVSTLKIQRTQQEDSAVYLCASSLFGAGANVLTFGAGSRLTVL.

The chain has TRBV5-6 and TRBJ1-4; tentative D call: TRBD1 (6 bases). Between the trimmed V and J ends, which lost 1 base and 1 base, there was a span of 11 bases. CDR3 length: 16 residues. In germline, CDR1 is SGHDT, CDR2 YYEEEE. The CDR3 DNA reads as TGTGCCAGCAGCTTGTATTTAGGGGGAACTAATGAAAAACTGTTTTTT. It encodes CASSLYLGGTNEKLFF.

The gene calls are TRBV28 and TRBJ2-1, with a possible D match to TRBD2 (6 bases). This CDR3 has 15 amino acids. Trimming removed 3 bases at V and 5 bases at J, with 14 bases between. Germline loops: CDR1 MDHEN, CDR2 SYDVKM. The CDR3 DNA reads as TGTGCCAGCAGTTTGGCGGGAAAGGTCCACAATGAGCAGTTCTTC. Translation gives CASSLAGKVHNEQFF.

The chain recombines TRBV5-6 with TRBJ2-2, with TRBD2 matching 8 bases. With 0 bases clipped from V and 5 bases from J, the junction kept 9 bases outside the gene matches. The CDR3 has 17 amino acids. CDR1 is SGHDT, CDR2 YYEEEE, per germline. CDR3 DNA sequence: TGTGCCAGCAGCTTGGTGACGGCGGGAGGTCGAACCGGGGAGCTGTTTTTT. Translation gives CASSLVTAGGRTGELFF.

The rearrangement links TRBV19 to TRBJ2-4; 10 bases map to TRBD2. Germline V lookup: CDR1 LNHDA, CDR2 SQIVND (reference sequence). V was pared by 3 bases and J by 9 bases, with 11 bases of the junction left unmatched. The CDR3 runs 16 residues. The CDR3 nucleotides read TGTGCCAGTAGTATTTATCTAGCGGGAGTGGGTGGCATTCAGTACTTC. Translated: CASSIYLAGVGGIQYF.

The chain links TRBV18 to TRBJ2-1; 7 bases map to TRBD2. The germline CDR1 and CDR2 sequences are KGHSH and LQKENI. The junction had 11 bases not matched to a gene; V was cut back by 2 bases and J by 7 bases. CDR3 length: 16 residues. In nucleotides, the CDR3 is TGTGCCAGCTCACCAGTATCCAGCGGGATGGGTAATGAGCAGTTCTTC. Its protein is CASSPVSSGMGNEQFF.